Reported below is one T cell receptor beta chain. What it recognizes is unknown. Data came from immunoSEQ multiplex PCR; TCRdb stores just in-frame clones and leaves some out. The sample has about 3,200 clones; 20% to 25% are singletons. The data were taken from a study of T cells in localized non-small cell lung cancer. V was shortened by 5 bases and J by 8 bases, with 21 bases between the two germline ends. The CDR3 is made up of 16 amino acids. Germline CDR1 is KGHSH and CDR2 is LQKENI. Findings of the study overall: With higher T cell density in blood came longer overall survival. Across samples, adjacent lung featured a median approximately 60 of the top 100 tumor clones. The study found T cell clonality highest in uninvolved adjacent lung, above tumor. Heterogeneity is still possible, as just one tumor region was sequenced.

V usage is TRBV18 and J usage is TRBJ1-4; no clear D gene. The specimen was lung tumor tissue, collected before any cancer treatment. The sequence was collected from a man aged 35-75 years with stage I lung adenocarcinoma. CDR3 sequence: CASSARSNGPAEKLFF. The CDR3 DNA reads TGTGCCAGCTCAGCGAGATCAAACGGGCCAGCCGAAAAACTGTTTTTT.